This T cell receptor beta chain stems from a study of early stage breast cancer tumors listed by TCRdb under 2017. With regard to the full study: Of the 15 to 20 invasive breast tumors, about 13 were found to be estrogen receptor-positive, progesterone receptor-positive and HER2-negative. On average, each sample had roughly 9.7-fold read coverage. Of the approximately twelve ER+/PR+/HER2- tumors, eight were classified as invasive ductal carcinomas and four as invasive lobular carcinomas. Across all samples, 2,500,000 or so templates representing under 1.3 million unique clonotypes were detected. What the research found in general, with its limitations: Repertoires from blood and normal breast were more alike than repertoires from blood and tumor, and in about 85% of the 16 patients, comparing each tissue with blood separated tumor from normal. Because the cohort was small, a breakdown by tumor subtype could not be done. Approximately 2.4-fold higher T cell density and higher clonality were observed in tumors than in adjacent normal breast tissue. Chain pairing and functional markers such as CD4, CD8 and FOXP3 were not captured by bulk genomic DNA sequencing of unsorted cells. Enriched TCRB sequences shared across patients were mostly commonly generated sequences, unlikely to play an important role in the tumor microenvironment.

Details on this clone: Its binding antigen is unknown. Base quality data are lacking; no much larger clone is found one base away.

Deletion took 2 bases off V and 0 bases off J, with a span of 2 bases between the germline ends. Measured from the cysteine to the phenylalanine, the CDR3 is 13 residues long. Only the CDR3 DNA stays, 39 bases, in frame from base 1. Via the germline V gene, CDR1 is KGHSH and CDR2 LQKENI. Dicing about 20-50 mg of tumor tissue typically produced more than 2.5 ug of DNA. The study profiled bulk TCR beta-chain repertoires in matched peripheral blood, tumor and adjacent normal breast tissue taken from fewer than 20 patients with early-stage breast cancer. After resection, visually identified tumor tissue was excised and placed in prechilled RNAlater. Tumor tissue (about 18-50 mg) was diced and then homogenized with a TissueLyser II in RLTplus buffer containing beta-mercaptoethanol and antifoaming agent. The Qiagen AllPrep DNA/RNA Mini kit was used for genomic DNA extraction. Every sample was amplified as two independent genomic DNA replicates, using approximately 0.5 ug for blood and 1.5 ug for tumor or normal breast. Following the manufacturer's instructions, the ImmunoSeq Intro kit was used to carry out TCRB sequencing on genomic DNA. The multiplex PCR ran for around 30 cycles using proprietary primers and spike-in control sequences for absolute quantification. Single-end 150-bp reads were used to sequence an 87-bp fragment spanning the CDR3 and the flanking V and J genes. Seven samples, each with two replicates, were multiplexed per lane of an Illumina MiSeq using version 3.0 chemistry. As for how the authors treated the data: Raw data were processed with the vendor's proprietary pipeline, and both replicates were merged into a single result per sample. Clonotypes were defined as productive rearrangements sharing the V-gene family, CDR3 amino acid sequence and J-gene segment. To compute clonality, the normalized Shannon entropy (Pielou evenness) of TCRB abundances was subtracted from 1. T cell density was estimated by dividing total templates by the number of input cells inferred from the DNA input amount. Recon with default parameters was used to estimate total repertoire diversity and clonality. Tumor-enriched clonotypes were defined as having over 0.1% abundance in tumor and at least 32-fold higher abundance than in normal breast. TCRdb stores this immuneACCESS table with in-frame sequences only. Part of the clones is absent; in the studies checked, under half of the shortfall reflects unresolved V genes, and no reason is known for the rest. The D gene and trimming were derived from the DNA, and the V and J assignments and clone size from that table. The sample table records 9,000 to 9,500 clones; 65% to 70% of these occur just once. The biggest ten clones account for about 7% of the sample.

This clonotype was obtained from a person aged 50-59 years with breast cancer. The sequencing input was breast tumor tissue. The rearrangement combines TRBV18 with TRBJ1-3; the D gene remains uncertain. The CDR3 reads CASSPDSGNTIYF. The sequence in DNA is TGTGCCAGCTCACCAGACTCTGGAAACACCATATATTTT.